The rows below give T cell receptor beta chains drawn from one sample of a study of T cells in localized non-small cell lung cancer. Clones were read by immunoSEQ multiplex PCR, and TCRdb kept only the in-frame ones, dropping some. The profile shows tens of thousands of clones, almost 90% of them singletons. This specimen was peripheral blood, taken before any cancer treatment. The receptors shown here come from a woman aged 40-75 years with stage I lung adenocarcinoma. Each CDR3 is given without its conserved first and last residue. Size values are once, few and many counts, or a class for expanded clones, and some rows have none.

v_gene	j_gene	abundance	CDR3aa
TRBV7-2	TRBJ1-2	-	ASSLTSRGGEGYT
TRBV15	TRBJ1-6	-	ATSRFGTPLPPLH
TRBV11-2	TRBJ2-3	once	ASSLDPDYTDTQY
TRBV19	TRBJ2-3	-	ASSIDTGLSSTDTQY
TRBV10-3	TRBJ1-1	-	AISVGGGNTEAF
TRBV9	TRBJ1-1	-	ASSTRQAGTEAF
TRBV4-3	TRBJ1-6	few	ASSQAEAGQGSPLH
TRBV11-3	TRBJ1-1	-	ASSLDLVLNTEAF
TRBV7-6	TRBJ1-6	-	ASSRTGGLNSPLH
TRBV9	TRBJ2-1	-	ASSVGGGGDYNEQF
TRBV27	TRBJ1-5	-	ASSPTDRPVYQPQH
TRBV4-1	TRBJ1-2	-	ASSQDQGIYYGYT
TRBV9	TRBJ2-1	-	ASSLLAGQNNEQF
TRBV7-9	TRBJ2-3	-	ASSPSGGHADATGTQY
TRBV19	TRBJ1-1	few	ASSIAVHVNTEAF
TRBV30	TRBJ1-4	-	AWSFTARNEKLF
TRBV9	TRBJ1-2	-	ASSVGGAAEEMGGYT
TRBV4-3	TRBJ1-4	-	ASSQENRGSEKLF
TRBV5-4	TRBJ2-2	-	ASSPPMGGLF
TRBV15	TRBJ1-1	medium-sized	ATSRTENTEAF
TRBV7-2	TRBJ2-3	-	ASSLSIALAADTQY
TRBV6-5	TRBJ1-5	-	ASTWTGGNQPQH
TRBV19	TRBJ1-2	-	ASSRVRGDNYGYT
TRBV10-2	TRBJ1-2	-	ASSDRRTGGYYGYT
TRBV10-2	TRBJ2-3	few	ASSAGVSTDTQY
TRBV5-6	TRBJ2-1	-	ASSLGDRGPSSYNEQF